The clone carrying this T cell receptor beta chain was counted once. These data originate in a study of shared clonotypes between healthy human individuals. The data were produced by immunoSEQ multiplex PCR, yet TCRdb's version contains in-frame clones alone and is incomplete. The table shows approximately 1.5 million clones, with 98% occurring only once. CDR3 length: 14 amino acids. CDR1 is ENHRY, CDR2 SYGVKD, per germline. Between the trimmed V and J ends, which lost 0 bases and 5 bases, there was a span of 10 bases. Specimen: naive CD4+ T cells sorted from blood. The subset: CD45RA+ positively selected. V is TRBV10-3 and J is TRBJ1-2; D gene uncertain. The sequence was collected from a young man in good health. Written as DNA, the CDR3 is TGTGCCATCAGTGAGTCGACGTCAATATATGGCTACACCTTC. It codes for CAISESTSIYGYTF.